This T cell receptor (beta chain) emerged from a study of CD8+CD57+ T cells in acquired aplastic anemia. Study summary: The DNA of sorted CD4+ and CD8+ cells averaged 3.2 ug. Healthy donor CD4+ samples were sequenced to a depth that averaged around 9.8 million reads.

Whole-study findings and limits: CD8+ Simpson's diversity showed no significant patient-control difference. The same twenty-nine CD8+ CDR3 sequences occurred in patients and in controls.

Note on this clonotype: Its antigen is still unknown. The junction and the germline gene differ at one end; a read error may be behind it.

Profiling of TCR beta VDJ combinations and CDR3 sequences used genomic DNA as template. TCRdb re-called the reads with MiXCR, one entry per CDR3 protein. The sample has 75,000 to 90,000 distinct CDR3 sequences, around 42% seen once. This clonotype was obtained from a human donor in good health, serving as a control. Sequencing used sorted CD4+, CD8+, or CD8+CD57+ T cells (not recorded which) from PBMCs.

The CDR3 DNA is TGTGCCAGCAGCCAATCCGGGACAGGGCTGTTCGAGCAATACTTC. It codes for CASSQSGTGLFEQYF. The V call is TRBV2, the J call TRBJ2-7; 9 bases agree with TRBD1. CDR1 is SNHLY and CDR2 is FYNNEI in the germline V gene. CDR3 size: 15 residues.